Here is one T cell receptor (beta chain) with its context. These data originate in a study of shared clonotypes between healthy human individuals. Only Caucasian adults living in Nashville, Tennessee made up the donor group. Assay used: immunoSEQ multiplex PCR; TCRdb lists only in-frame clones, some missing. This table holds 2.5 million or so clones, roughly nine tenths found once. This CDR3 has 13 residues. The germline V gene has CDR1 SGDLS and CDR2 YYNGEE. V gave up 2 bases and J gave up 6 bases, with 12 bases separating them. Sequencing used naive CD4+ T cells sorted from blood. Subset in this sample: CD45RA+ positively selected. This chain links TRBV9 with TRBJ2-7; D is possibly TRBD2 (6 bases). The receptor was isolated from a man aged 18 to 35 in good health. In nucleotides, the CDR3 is TGTGCCAGCAGCGTGGGGACTCGAAGCGAGCAGTACTTC. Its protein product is CASSVGTRSEQYF. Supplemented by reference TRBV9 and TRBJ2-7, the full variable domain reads DSGVTQTPKHLITATGQRVTLRCSPRSGDLSVYWYQQSLDQGLQFLIQYYNGEERAKGNILERFSAQQFPDLHSELNLSSLELGDSALYFCASSVGTRSEQYFGPGTRLTVT.